The present TCR beta chain was sequenced within a study of cytomegalovirus exposure and HLA in healthy donors. Study-wide points: CMV serostatus was the sole immune exposure information available. Reports credit the classifier with highly specific, highly sensitive diagnosis of cytomegalovirus status.

Trimming removed 1 base at V and 2 bases at J, with 11 bases between. The CDR3 extends over 15 amino acids. CDR1 and CDR2 (germline): LGHNA, YSLEER. In the case of this clone: Its target is not known.

The PCR used 60 Vbeta and 13 Jbeta primers. Here immunoSEQ multiplex PCR was the method, and the copy in TCRdb shows in-frame clones only, minus some. The profile shows approximately 150,000 clones, around 80% of them singletons. The sample was PBMCs. The rearrangement links TRBV4-3 to TRBJ2-5; D is ambiguous. This receptor was taken from a female donor in good health and CMV-seronegative. CDR3 in amino acids: CASSQAGGYQETQYF. CDR3 DNA sequence: TGCGCCAGCAGCCAAGCGGGTGGCTATCAAGAGACCCAGTACTTC.